A single sample is the source of the 28 T cell receptor beta chains below, sequenced in a study of blood T cell repertoires in COVID-19. Assay: immunoSEQ multiplex PCR; the TCRdb copy retains only in-frame clones and omits some. The table shows about 77,000 clones, with 80% occurring only once. Sequences were obtained from peripheral blood. These TCRs come from a woman aged 70-85 years with acute or convalescent COVID-19.

The chain has TRBV15 and TRBJ2-3, with TRBD2 as a possible D gene (6 bases). V lost 1 base and J 3 bases, leaving 11 bases between the germline ends. Germline values: CDR1 LNHNV, CDR2 YYDKDF (reference sequence). The length of the CDR3 is 15 residues. CDR3 coding DNA: TGTGCCACCAGCAGAGTAGGCGGGGAAACAGATACGCAGTATTTT. This translates into CATSRVGGETDTQYF.

This chain's CDR3 is CASSEARQLGYTF. The CDR3 DNA reads TGTGCCAGCAGTGAAGCTAGACAGCTTGGCTACACCTTC. The V gene is TRBV6-1, the J gene TRBJ1-2; perhaps TRBD1 as D (5 bases). Trimming cost V 0 bases and J 7 bases, with 9 bases left between them. CDR1 and CDR2 (germline): MNHNS, SASEGT. The CDR3 totals 13 residues.

This chain links TRBV27 with TRBJ2-1; perhaps TRBD2 as D (6 bases). The CDR3 contains 16 residues. Looked up from germline, CDR1 is MNHEY and CDR2 is SMNVEV (reference sequence). The V gene lost 2 bases and the J gene lost 2 bases, with 13 bases spanning the gap. As DNA, the CDR3 is TGTGCCAGCAGTTTACCTGGGACTTCCCCCTACAATGAGCAGTTCTTC. Its protein is CASSLPGTSPYNEQFF.

The V gene is TRBV27, the J gene TRBJ2-5, with TRBD2 matching over 7 bases. The CDR3 is 13 residues long. J gave up 5 bases and V 3 bases, and 3 bases lay outside the gene matches. Germline V CDR1 and CDR2: MNHEY, SMNVEV (reference sequence). The CDR3 nucleotides are TGTGCCAGCAGTTTGTGGGGAGGGGAGACCCAGTACTTC. It encodes CASSLWGGETQYF.

This chain joins TRBV12-3 or TRBV12-4 and TRBJ2-5, with a possible D match to TRBD1 (6 bases). The V and J ends lost 8 bases and 2 bases respectively, with 12 bases between them. This CDR3 has 13 amino acids. Written as DNA, the CDR3 is TGTGCCAGCCAAAGGACAGTTCAAGAGACCCAGTACTTC. This translates into CASQRTVQETQYF.

This clone turned up a few times. This chain connects TRBV10-3 to TRBJ1-1; a possible D gene is TRBD1 (5 bases). The CDR3 length is 14 residues. V lost 4 bases and J 2 bases, leaving 11 bases between the germline ends. Germline CDR1 reads ENHRY; CDR2 reads SYGVKD. CDR3 in DNA: TGTGCCATCAGTGTCGGACACACCAACACTGAAGCTTTCTTT. Translated: CAISVGHTNTEAFF.

The gene calls are TRBV6-5 and TRBJ2-7, with D maybe TRBD1 (6 bases). The germline V gene has CDR1 MNHEY and CDR2 SVGAGI. V lost 5 bases to trimming and J lost 0 bases, with 11 bases between them. This CDR3 is built from 14 residues. The CDR3 sequence is CASSPRTVSYEQYF. The CDR3, as DNA: TGTGCCAGCAGTCCGAGGACAGTCTCCTACGAGCAGTACTTC.

The V gene is TRBV5-1, the J gene TRBJ1-2; D might be TRBD1 (5 bases). The V end lost 4 bases, the J end lost 4 bases, and 11 bases lay between the germline ends. Per the germline V gene, CDR1 is SGHRS and CDR2 is YFSETQ. The CDR3 runs 13 residues. CDR3 sequence reads: CASSRGTVYGYTF. The CDR3 region has the DNA TGCGCCAGCAGCCGGGGGACGGTCTATGGCTACACCTTC.

The chain carries TRBV29-1 and TRBJ1-5; 8 positions match TRBD1. The length of the CDR3 is 20 residues. V gave up 1 base and J gave up 0 bases; unmatched junction bases: 17. The germline V gene encodes CDR1 SQVTM and CDR2 ANQGSEA. CDR3 in DNA: TGCAGCGTTGAAGTAGAACAGACAGGGGCGTACCCAATTAGCAATCAGCCCCAGCATTTT. It encodes CSVEVEQTGAYPISNQPQHF.

The genes are TRBV9 and TRBJ1-1; D remains ambiguous. V gave up 0 bases and J gave up 2 bases, with 5 bases separating them. The CDR3 contains 13 residues. The germline CDR1 and CDR2 sequences are SGDLS and YYNGEE. Here the CDR3 DNA reads TGTGCCAGCAGCGTAGTAACAAACACTGAAGCTTTCTTT. The encoded protein is CASSVVTNTEAFF.

V is TRBV29-1 and J is TRBJ1-2; tentatively, D is TRBD1 (6 bases). Per the germline V gene, CDR1 is SQVTM and CDR2 is ANQGSEA. Trimming removed 0 bases from V and 3 bases from J, with 14 bases in between. The length of the CDR3 is 15 residues. The CDR3 nucleotides are TGCAGCGTTGAAGACGCGTCCCAGGGGTACTATGGCTACACCTTC. This encodes CSVEDASQGYYGYTF.

This chain connects TRBV6-6 to TRBJ2-1; TRBD2 agrees at 10 bases. The V gene's germline CDR1 is MNHNY and CDR2 SVGAGI (reference sequence). V shed 5 bases and J 0 bases; nucleotides not matched to a gene: 13. This CDR3 has 19 residues. In DNA form, the CDR3 reads TGTGCCAGCAGTCATCGGGGGGCTAGCGGGGGTAGCTCCTACAATGAGCAGTTCTTC. Translated, it gives CASSHRGASGGSSYNEQFF.

The rearrangement uses TRBV7-2 and TRBJ2-7; a weak D match, TRBD2 (5 bases). Trimming removed 3 bases from V and 3 bases from J, with 12 bases in between. This CDR3 is 14 amino acids long. Germline CDR1 and CDR2: SGHTA and FQGNSA. CDR3 coding DNA: TGTGCCAGCAGCTTTCAGAGCGGAGGCTACGAGCAGTACTTC. This translates into CASSFQSGGYEQYF.

A few counts support this clone. The rearrangement links TRBV4-2 to TRBJ2-7; D is perhaps TRBD2 (5 bases). V was pared by 1 base and J by 2 bases, with 9 bases between. The CDR3 has 14 amino acids. Germline V gives CDR1 LGHNA, CDR2 YNFKEQ. CDR3 coding DNA: TGTGCCAGCAGCCAAGGAGGGCCAACCTACGAGCAGTACTTC. As protein: CASSQGGPTYEQYF.

The rearrangement uses TRBV2 and TRBJ2-1; TRBD1 aligns across 9 bases. This CDR3 has 13 residues. In germline, CDR1 is SNHLY, CDR2 FYNNEI. The V segment lost 6 bases and the J segment 5 bases; nucleotides outside the gene matches: 2. CDR3: CASSRDRDNEQFF. The CDR3 DNA is TGTGCCAGCAGCAGGGACAGGGACAATGAGCAGTTCTTC.

This chain connects TRBV4-1 to TRBJ2-3; 8 nucleotides align to TRBD2. The CDR3 is made up of 16 amino acids. Trimming took 2 bases from V and 0 from J; bases not matched to a gene: 4. The V gene's germline CDR1 is MGHRA and CDR2 YSYEKL. CDR3: CASSQITSGSTDTQYF. CDR3 sequence (DNA): TGCGCCAGCAGCCAAATTACTAGCGGAAGCACAGATACGCAGTATTTT.

The chain is built from TRBV6-1 and TRBJ2-7; 7 positions agree with TRBD2. V was clipped by 6 bases and J by 3 bases; unmatched bases: 8. Germline V gene sequence: CDR1 MNHNS, CDR2 SASEGT. This CDR3 contains 14 residues. The CDR3 protein is CASRDAGTNYEQYF. CDR3 bases: TGTGCCAGCAGGGACGCCGGGACTAACTACGAGCAGTACTTC.

This clone was detected only a few times. The genes are TRBV19 and TRBJ1-2, with 7 bases that match TRBD1. The CDR3 sequence is 13 residues long. Germline V gene lookup returns CDR1 LNHDA and CDR2 SQIVND (reference sequence). Unmatched junction bases numbered 5, after V lost 3 bases and J lost 7 bases. This CDR3 is CASSIGQDAGYTF. For the CDR3, the DNA is TGTGCCAGTAGTATCGGACAGGACGCTGGCTACACCTTC.

This clone was observed a handful of times. This chain joins TRBV11-3 and TRBJ2-3; D ambiguous. The CDR3 has 15 amino acids. The V gene's germline CDR1 is SGHNT and CDR2 YENEEA. Trimming shortened V by 4 bases and J by 4 bases, and 15 bases separated the two germline ends. The CDR3 region has the DNA TGTGCCAGCAGCTACCGCTCCGGTGGAGCAGATACGCAGTATTTT. It specifies CASSYRSGGADTQYF.

V gene TRBV18 combines with J gene TRBJ2-7; 8 bases are shared with TRBD1. This CDR3 region has 15 residues. J was trimmed by 1 base and V by 2 bases; bases with no gene match: 4. Looked up from germline, CDR1 is KGHSH and CDR2 is LQKENI. CDR3 bases: TGTGCCAGCTCACCAGGGACAGGTACTTCCTACGAGCAGTACTTC. This codes for CASSPGTGTSYEQYF.

The chain joins TRBV29-1 to TRBJ1-2; D possibly corresponds to TRBD1 (5 bases). Deletions cut 5 bases from V and 5 bases from J, with 12 bases between. The germline CDR1 and CDR2 sequences are SQVTM and ANQGSEA. The CDR3 loop spans 12 amino acids. CDR3 protein: CSVSEGLYGYTF. CDR3 bases: TGCAGCGTTTCGGAGGGGCTTTATGGCTACACCTTC.

The rearrangement joins TRBV6-5 to TRBJ2-1, with D perhaps TRBD2 (6 bases). The ends were cut back, 3 bases at V and 9 bases at J, with 15 bases in the middle. This CDR3 is built from 14 residues. Per the germline V gene, CDR1 is MNHEY and CDR2 is SVGAGI. Here the CDR3 reads CASSYGPTAGEQFF. CDR3 in DNA: TGTGCCAGCAGTTATGGTCCGACAGCGGGTGAGCAGTTCTTC.

This chain uses TRBV19 with TRBJ2-5; D perhaps matches TRBD2 (7 bases). This CDR3 contains 16 residues. V was shortened by 5 bases and J by 6 bases, with 22 bases between the two germline ends. The germline CDR1 and CDR2 sequences are LNHDA and SQIVND (reference sequence). CDR3 sequence: CASSLRGGIGMKTQYF. The CDR3 DNA follows: TGTGCCAGTAGTTTGAGGGGGGGTATTGGAATGAAGACCCAGTACTTC. The variable domain in full, with the rest retrieved from reference TRBV19 and TRBJ2-5, is DGGITQSPKYLFRKEGQNVTLSCEQNLNHDAMYWYRQDPGQGLRLIYYSQIVNDFQKGDIAEGYSVSREKKESFPLTVTSAQKNPTAFYLCASSLRGGIGMKTQYFGPGTRLLVL.

The chain employs TRBV7-3 and TRBJ1-1; a weak D match, TRBD1 (5 bases). The germline CDR1 and CDR2 sequences are SGHTA and FQGTGA. The CDR3 has 13 residues. V shed 4 bases and J shed 2 bases, with 8 bases lying between them. The CDR3 DNA reads as TGTGCCAGCAGCTCTACAGGAAACACTGAAGCTTTCTTT. Translation gives CASSSTGNTEAFF. Supplemented by reference TRBV7-3 and TRBJ1-1, the full variable domain reads GAGVSQTPSNKVTEKGKYVELRCDPISGHTALYWYRQSLGQGPEFLIYFQGTGAADDSGLPNDRFFAVRPEGSVSTLKIQRTERGDSAVYLCASSSTGNTEAFFGQGTRLTVV.

The gene calls are TRBV27 and TRBJ2-1; the D gene is possibly TRBD2 (6 bases). Germline V gives CDR1 MNHEY, CDR2 SMNVEV (reference sequence). The CDR3 is made up of 11 amino acids. V lost 7 bases and J lost 9, with 10 bases in between. For the CDR3, the DNA is TGTGCCAGCACTGGGGGAGGTGAGCAGTTCTTC. As protein: CASTGGGEQFF.

This chain uses TRBV6-5 with TRBJ1-1; D is possibly TRBD1 (5 bases). Deletions cut 3 bases from V and 1 base from J, with 12 bases between. Germline loops: CDR1 MNHEY, CDR2 SVGAGI. The CDR3 loop spans 15 amino acids. This chain's CDR3 is CASSYFGQENTEAFF. In DNA form, the CDR3 reads TGTGCCAGCAGTTATTTCGGACAAGAGAACACTGAAGCTTTCTTT.

The CDR3 spells CASSQADRGVVEKLFF. CDR3 sequence (DNA): TGCGCCAGCAGCCAAGCGGACAGGGGTGTAGTTGAAAAACTGTTTTTT. The chain combines TRBV4-1 with TRBJ1-4; the match to TRBD1 covers 9 bases. CDR3 length equals 16 residues. CDR1 MGHRA and CDR2 YSYEKL come from the germline V gene. The V segment lost 1 base and the J segment 7 bases; nucleotides outside the gene matches: 7.

The chain is built from TRBV11-3 and TRBJ2-1, with D uncertain. V lost 1 base and J 8 bases, leaving 6 bases between the germline ends. The CDR3 extends over 12 amino acids. Germline assignment: CDR1 SGHNT and CDR2 YENEEA. The CDR3: CASSLGVDEQFF. The CDR3 DNA sequence: TGTGCCAGCAGCTTAGGAGTAGATGAGCAGTTCTTC.